The entry that follows covers one TCR beta chain sequence. Its antigen remains unknown. CDR1 and CDR2 (germline): SGHVS, FQNEAQ. This CDR3 is 17 amino acids long. J was trimmed by 3 bases and V by 0 bases; bases with no gene match: 2. Blood sampling took place at baseline, cycle 4 day 1, and cycle 7 day 1. The entry originates in a study of OX40 agonist ivuxolimab in advanced cancers. Study findings and constraints: Both blood CD4+ and CD8+ T cells showed clonal growth by week 6 at 0.1 to 3.0 mg/kg.

Some clones are missing from TCRdb's copy, which holds only in-frame ones; the method was immunoSEQ multiplex PCR. The profile shows roughly 62,000 clones, roughly 84% of them singletons. The TCR comes from an adult with an advanced solid tumor such as melanoma, head and neck, liver or kidney cancer. The chain links TRBV7-8 to TRBJ2-2; 12 positions agree with TRBD2. Material: CD4+ or CD8+ T cells sorted from blood, obtained in a trial of the OX40 agonist ivuxolimab. CDR3 nucleotide sequence: TGTGCCAGCAGCTTAGCGACTAGCGGGAGCTACACCGGGGAGCTGTTTTTT. Its protein product is CASSLATSGSYTGELFF.